This T cell receptor (beta chain) was observed in a study of blood T cell repertoires in COVID-19. Per the original methods: By means of reference gene primer amplification, nucleated cell counts were estimated. Here immunoSEQ multiplex PCR was the method, and the copy in TCRdb shows in-frame clones only, minus some. The V and J calls and clone size were taken over from that table, and D and trimming were inferred from the DNA. This sample has about 180,000 clones, with about four fifths found just once. Seattle patient enrollment occurred during active infection, with longitudinal follow-up thereafter. Germline loops: CDR1 MDHEN, CDR2 SYDVKM. The CDR3 has 17 residues. With 6 bases clipped from V and 1 base from J, the junction kept 7 bases outside the gene matches.

The receptor was derived from a woman aged 55-75 years with COVID-19, enrolled during active disease. Sequenced input: peripheral blood. V is TRBV28 and J is TRBJ2-2, with 11 bases matching TRBD2. CDR3 coding DNA: TGTGCCAGCAGCCCCCCCGGGACTAGCGGGAACACCGGGGAGCTGTTTTTT. It encodes CASSPPGTSGNTGELFF.